A single sample gave rise to the 18 T cell receptor beta chains below, sequenced in a study of shared clonotypes between healthy human individuals. Using immunoSEQ multiplex PCR, the repertoire was profiled, and TCRdb retains in-frame clones only, with some absent. The sample lists approximately 640,000 clones, 90% occurring once. The sample was memory CD8+ T cells from PBMCs. Documented subset: CD45RO+ cells pooled with CCR7-negative TemRA cells. The receptors were sampled from a man between 18 and 35 years old in good health. Some clones in this sample may be carry-over from other donors' samples.

The chain uses TRBV29-1 and TRBJ2-3; 12 bases align to TRBD2. V trimming: 1 base; J trimming: 0 bases; junction bases outside the gene matches: 11. CDR3 length: 19 residues. Germline V gene lookup returns CDR1 SQVTM and CDR2 ANQGSEA. The CDR3 DNA reads TGCAGCGTTGAAGGGACTAGCGGGGCCCATTCTCATAGCACAGATACGCAGTATTTT. Protein sequence: CSVEGTSGAHSHSTDTQYF.

This clone was picked up one time. This chain connects TRBV10-1 to TRBJ2-3; the D gene is possibly TRBD1 (6 bases). V dropped 3 bases and J dropped 6 bases, with 10 bases sitting between them. Germline lookup yields CDR1 WNHNN and CDR2 SYGVQD (reference sequence). CDR3 length equals 13 residues. The CDR3 DNA reads as TGCGCCAGCAGTGACTTCGGACAGGATACGCAGTATTTT. Residues: CASSDFGQDTQYF.

The rearrangement joins TRBV25-1 to TRBJ1-1, with 9 bases that match TRBD1. The V segment lost 3 bases and the J segment 6 bases; nucleotides outside the gene matches: 8. The CDR3 is made up of 15 amino acids. Germline V gene sequence: CDR1 MGHDK, CDR2 SYGVNS. CDR3 region: CASSDPRTGVAEAFF. The CDR3 DNA follows: TGTGCCAGCAGTGACCCCAGGACAGGGGTGGCTGAAGCTTTCTTT. The full variable domain, with the rest looked up from reference TRBV25-1 and TRBJ1-1, is EADIYQTPRYLVIGTGKKITLECSQTMGHDKMYWYQQDPGMELHLIHYSYGVNSTEKGDLSSESTVSRIRTEHFPLTLESARPSHTSQYLCASSDPRTGVAEAFFGQGTRLTVV.

The chain joins TRBV4-1 to TRBJ2-7; 8 bases match TRBD1. Germline values: CDR1 MGHRA, CDR2 YSYEKL. Losses at the gene ends were 3 bases for V and 5 bases for J; bases not matched to a gene: 9. The CDR3 runs 15 residues. The CDR3 loop reads CASSQARDRRNEQYF. In DNA, the CDR3 is TGCGCCAGCAGCCAGGCCCGGGACAGGCGTAACGAGCAGTACTTC.

With regard to this clone: Other DNA sequences of this sample code for an identical CDR3. The chain combines TRBV11-1 with TRBJ2-1; D unclear. The CDR3 length is 15 residues. Germline CDR1 and CDR2: SGHAT and FQDESV (reference sequence). Trimming took 1 base from V and 0 from J, leaving 7 bases between them. The CDR3 DNA reads TGTGCCAGCAGCTTAGACAGAGGCTCCTACAATGAGCAGTTCTTC. Protein product: CASSLDRGSYNEQFF.

This chain links TRBV23-1 with TRBJ2-1; a possible D gene is TRBD1 (6 bases). TRBV23-1 counts as an open reading frame of uncertain function. The germline V and J ends were trimmed by 4 bases and 7 bases, with 20 bases remaining between them. The CDR3 sequence is 16 residues long. The CDR3 sequence is CASSLYTGWGTNEQFF. The CDR3 region has the DNA TGCGCCAGCAGTCTTTATACAGGGTGGGGTACTAATGAGCAGTTCTTC.

The J gene is TRBJ2-4, the V gene TRBV10-1; D call uncertain. Deletions cut 0 bases from V and 8 bases from J, with 11 bases between. CDR1 is WNHNN, CDR2 SYGVQD, per germline (reference sequence). The CDR3 sequence is 14 residues long. CDR3 loop: CASSESGDTDIQYF. In nucleotides, the CDR3 is TGCGCCAGCAGTGAGTCCGGAGACACGGACATTCAGTACTTC.

This clone appeared once. The CDR3 region is CASSASYEQYF. The CDR3 DNA reads TGTGCCAGCAGTGCCAGCTACGAGCAGTACTTC. V gene TRBV28 combines with J gene TRBJ2-7; D gene unclear. The CDR3 runs 11 residues. Trimming took off 5 bases at V and 3 bases at J, with 5 bases between the two ends. Germline V gene data show CDR1 as MDHEN and CDR2 as SYDVKM. Based on the CDR3 plus reference TRBV28 and TRBJ2-7, the full variable domain is DVKVTQSSRYLVKRTGEKVFLECVQDMDHENMFWYRQDPGLGLRLIYFSYDVKMKEKGDIPEGYSVSREKKERFSLILESASTNQTSMYLCASSASYEQYFGPGTRLTVT.

This clone is a singleton in its sample. The chain uses TRBV19 and TRBJ2-6, with TRBD2 identical over 11 bases. The germline CDR1 and CDR2 sequences are LNHDA and SQIVND (reference sequence). The CDR3 is 21 amino acids. With V trimmed by 4 bases and J by 0 bases, 14 bases remained unmatched. The CDR3 DNA is TGTGCCAGTAGTAAGGTTCTAGCGGGAGGCTCGCGCGACTCTGGGGCCAACGTCCTGACTTTC. It is translated as CASSKVLAGGSRDSGANVLTF.

The chain couples TRBV19 to TRBJ2-7; D is perhaps TRBD1 (6 bases). V was trimmed by 5 bases and J by 2 bases, leaving 7 bases between them. From germline, CDR1 is LNHDA and CDR2 SQIVND (reference sequence). The CDR3 contains 12 residues. The CDR3: CASSDRTYEQYF. DNA of the CDR3: TGTGCCAGTAGTGACAGGACCTACGAGCAGTACTTC.

The rearrangement uses TRBV19 and TRBJ1-3; D not certain. Germline values: CDR1 LNHDA, CDR2 SQIVND (reference sequence). The length of the CDR3 is 15 residues. The V end was cut by 7 bases, the J end by 0 bases, with 13 bases between. DNA for the CDR3: TGTGCCAGTATTAGCCGAATCAGCTCTGGAAACACCATATATTTT. This translates into CASISRISSGNTIYF.

The chain recombines TRBV14 with TRBJ2-7; 9 nucleotides line up with TRBD1. The CDR3 extends over 18 amino acids. V was clipped by 4 bases and J by 5 bases; unmatched bases: 18. From germline, CDR1 is SGHDN and CDR2 FVKESK. The chain's CDR3 is CASSPTPGTGRVWDEQYF. DNA of the CDR3: TGTGCCAGCAGCCCGACTCCCGGGACAGGGAGGGTTTGGGACGAGCAGTACTTC.

The rearrangement uses TRBV28 and TRBJ2-4; D is unresolved. The V end lost 3 bases, the J end lost 2 bases, and 2 bases lay between the germline ends. The CDR3 covers 12 residues. Germline CDR1 is MDHEN and CDR2 is SYDVKM. The CDR3: CASSFTKNIQYF. In DNA form, the CDR3 reads TGTGCCAGCAGTTTTACCAAAAACATTCAGTACTTC.

The V and J genes are TRBV29-1 and TRBJ2-5; a possible D gene is TRBD1 (6 bases). The J call is doubtful: the DNA matches TRBJ2-7 better. Germline V gene lookup returns CDR1 SQVTM and CDR2 ANQGSEA. The CDR3 consists of 14 residues. For the CDR3, the DNA is TGCAGCGTTGAAGGGTCCCAGGGGTCCTACGAGCAGTACTTC. It translates to CSVEGSQGSYEQYF.

The V gene is TRBV28, the J gene TRBJ1-4, with D perhaps TRBD1 (6 bases). The CDR3 is made up of 14 amino acids. Trimming stripped 3 bases from V and 6 bases from J, with 11 bases between. Per the germline V gene, CDR1 is MDHEN and CDR2 is SYDVKM. This chain's CDR3 is CASSFVKGDEKLFF. CDR3 sequence (DNA): TGTGCCAGCAGTTTCGTCAAGGGGGATGAAAAACTGTTTTTT.

The chain employs TRBV27 and TRBJ1-5; 7 nucleotides align to TRBD1. CDR3 length: 14 amino acids. Trimming cost V 2 bases and J 4 bases; bases outside gene matches: 2. In germline, CDR1 is MNHEY, CDR2 SMNVEV (reference sequence). The CDR3 region has the DNA TGTGCCAGCAGTTTAAAGGGGGCAAATCAGCCCCAGCATTTT. This codes for CASSLKGANQPQHF.

This clone is a singleton in its sample. The chain couples TRBV4-3 to TRBJ2-1; 8 nucleotides agree with TRBD1. Germline CDR1 is LGHNA and CDR2 is YSLEER. The length of the CDR3 is 17 residues. The junction had 8 bases not matched to a gene; V was cut back by 0 bases and J by 4 bases. In DNA form, the CDR3 reads TGCGCCAGCAGCCAAGACCCTCAGGGACAGGATTACAATGAGCAGTTCTTC. Its translation: CASSQDPQGQDYNEQFF.

The chain is built from TRBV7-9 and TRBJ1-1; D gene unclear. The V end was cut by 5 bases, the J end by 0 bases, with 7 bases between. Germline CDR1 is SEHNR and CDR2 is FQNEAQ (reference sequence). The CDR3 has 13 amino acids. The CDR3, as DNA: TGTGCCAGCAGCCCAAAAATGAACACTGAAGCTTTCTTT. It yields the protein CASSPKMNTEAFF.